This TCR beta chain was captured in a study of CD8 T cells in Susac syndrome. Study-level background: Treatment at blood withdrawal was none, corticosteroids, or intravenous immunoglobulin alone in Susac syndrome patients.

On this clonotype: Its antigen is unknown.

J was trimmed by 0 bases and V by 6 bases; bases with no gene match: 7. Germline assignment: CDR1 MNHNS and CDR2 SASEGT. The CDR3 contains 16 residues. RNA in amounts of roughly 0.5 to 1 ug was reverse transcribed with random hexamers. Amplification of TCR beta CDR3 across 54 Vbeta and 13 Jbeta was performed with immunoSEQ multiplex PCR. TCRdb reprocessed the immunoSEQ multiplex PCR reads via MiXCR and lists one record per CDR3 protein. The sample carries under 200,000 distinct CDR3 sequences, 90% to 96% recorded once. The authors sequenced TCR beta from blood CD8+ and CD4+ T cells. Study results and limitations: Where Susac syndrome CD4+ T cell repertoires were concerned, no clonal expansion was evident.

The chain recombines TRBV6-1 with TRBJ2-2, with 7 bases fitting TRBD1. Sample: CD4+ T cells from PBMCs. The clonotype comes from a human donor with Susac syndrome. DNA for the CDR3: TGTGCCAGCAGCTTTGGGACAGCTTCGAACACCGGGGAGCTGTTTTTT. It specifies CASSFGTASNTGELFF.